This T cell receptor beta chain was captured in a study of cytotoxic CD8 clonotypes in ibrutinib-treated CLL. A note on this clone: Antigen: not known.

Around 2 micrograms of genomic DNA (from cryopreserved PBMCs) were used for TCR beta libraries. Findings and limits, study-wide: Rare overall, public clonotypes shrank or held steady under therapy. Clonality (at baseline) was higher than in age-matched healthy donors and tracked circulating CD8+ T-cell counts.

The germline V gene has CDR1 ENHRY and CDR2 SYGVKD. V lost 0 bases and J 2 bases, leaving 10 bases between the germline ends. The CDR3 runs to 15 residues. Assay: immunoSEQ multiplex PCR; the TCRdb copy retains only in-frame clones and omits some. Of 60,000 or so clones listed, approximately 57% are singletons. V and J are TRBV10-3 and TRBJ1-2; maybe TRBD1 (5 bases). This TCR was sampled from a human donor with chronic lymphocytic leukemia. Sequenced material: PBMCs, taken after 12 months of ibrutinib treatment. This CDR3 is CAISESQGTNYGYTF. The CDR3 DNA reads TGTGCCATCAGTGAGTCTCAGGGTACCAACTATGGCTACACCTTC.